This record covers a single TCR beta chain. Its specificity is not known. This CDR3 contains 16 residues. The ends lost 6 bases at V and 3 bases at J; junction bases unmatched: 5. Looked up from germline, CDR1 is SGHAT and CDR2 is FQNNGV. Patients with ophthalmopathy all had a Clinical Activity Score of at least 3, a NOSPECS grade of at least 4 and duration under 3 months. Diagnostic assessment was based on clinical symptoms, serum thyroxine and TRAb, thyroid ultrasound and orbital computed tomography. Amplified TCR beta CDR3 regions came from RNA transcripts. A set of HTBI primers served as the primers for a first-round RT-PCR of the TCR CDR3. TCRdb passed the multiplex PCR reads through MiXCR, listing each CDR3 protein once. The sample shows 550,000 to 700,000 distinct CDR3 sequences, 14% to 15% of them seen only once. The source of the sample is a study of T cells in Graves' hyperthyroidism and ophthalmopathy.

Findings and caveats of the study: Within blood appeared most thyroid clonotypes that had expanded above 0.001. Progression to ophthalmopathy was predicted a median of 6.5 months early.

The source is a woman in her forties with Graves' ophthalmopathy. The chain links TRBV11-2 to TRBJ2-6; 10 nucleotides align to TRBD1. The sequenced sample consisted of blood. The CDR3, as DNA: TGTGCCAGCAGTTATGACAGGGGGCTTGGGGCCAACGTCCTGACTTTC. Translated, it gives CASSYDRGLGANVLTF.